Each of the 32 T cell receptor beta chains below was sequenced from the same sample in a study of PD-1 blockade in mismatch repair-deficient tumors (dated by TCRdb to about 2017). The library relied on the immunoSEQ multiplex PCR assay. TCRdb took over this immuneACCESS table, retaining in-frame rearrangements with V and J assigned. Such tables are incomplete; in checked studies, under half of the missing clones stem from an unresolved V gene, and the remainder is unexplained. The sample table holds approximately 120,000 clones, of which about 86% were seen once. The top ten constitute approximately 13% of the sample. This sample comprised peripheral blood, obtained 44 weeks after starting pembrolizumab. The receptors derive from an adult with mismatch repair-deficient cancer.

V and J are TRBV29-1 and TRBJ2-1, with a weak D call TRBD2 (5 bases). V lost 3 bases, J lost 5 bases, and 11 bases lay in between. Germline V CDR1 and CDR2: SQVTM, ANQGSEA. The CDR3 length is 13 residues. The CDR3 loop is CSVDGELHNEQFF. DNA for the CDR3: TGCAGCGTTGACGGGGAATTGCACAATGAGCAGTTCTTC.

The rearrangement links TRBV15 to TRBJ2-2, with no clear D. This CDR3 contains 16 residues. Between the trimmed V and J ends, which lost 0 bases and 0 bases, there was a span of 8 bases. CDR1 is LNHNV, CDR2 YYDKDF, per germline (reference sequence). The CDR3 sequence is CATSREASTNTGELFF. DNA for the CDR3: TGTGCCACCAGCAGAGAGGCTTCGACGAACACCGGGGAGCTGTTTTTT.

The chain employs TRBV7-9 and TRBJ2-3, with D possibly TRBD2 on 5 matching bases. Trimming removed 8 bases at V and 2 bases at J, with 14 bases between. Germline V CDR1 and CDR2: SEHNR, FQNEAQ (reference sequence). This CDR3 has 14 amino acids. The CDR3 is CASLFREITDTQYF. In nucleotides, the CDR3 is TGTGCCAGCCTCTTCCGGGAAATCACAGATACGCAGTATTTT.

J is TRBJ2-5 and V is TRBV28; D is possibly TRBD1 or TRBD2 (5 bases each). Germline values: CDR1 MDHEN, CDR2 SYDVKM. V lost 2 bases, J lost 2 bases, and 15 bases lay in between. There are 16 residues in the CDR3. Written as DNA, the CDR3 is TGTGCCAGCAGTTTAATCGAGGGGCTGGGACAAGAGACCCAGTACTTC. This translates into CASSLIEGLGQETQYF.

This chain joins TRBV6-5 and TRBJ2-1; TRBD2 is a possible D gene (5 bases). Germline-derived CDR1 and CDR2 are MNHEY and SVGAGI. Trimming cost V 2 bases and J 3 bases, with 11 bases left between them. This CDR3 is 15 amino acids long. CDR3 nucleotide sequence: TGTGCCAGCAGTTACAATCGGGATCTCTACAATGAGCAGTTCTTC. It translates to CASSYNRDLYNEQFF.

This chain joins TRBV29-1 and TRBJ2-7; D is perhaps TRBD1 or TRBD2 (5 bases each). Trimming took off 8 bases at V and 3 bases at J, with 11 bases between the two ends. The CDR3 runs 11 residues. Germline lookup yields CDR1 SQVTM and CDR2 ANQGSEA. CDR3 nucleotides: TGCAGCTTCCGGGACGGCTACGAGCAGTACTTC. The encoded protein is CSFRDGYEQYF.

The V gene is TRBV20-1, the J gene TRBJ2-5; D gene ambiguous. V shed 5 bases and J shed 0 bases, with 4 bases lying between them. The CDR3 contains 11 residues. Germline CDR1 is DFQATT and CDR2 is SNEGSKA (reference sequence). CDR3 amino acids: CSAGYQETQYF. Here the CDR3 DNA reads TGCAGTGCTGGCTACCAAGAGACCCAGTACTTC.

The chain couples TRBV6-5 to TRBJ1-3; D perhaps matches TRBD1 (6 bases). CDR3 length: 12 residues. The V end was cut by 8 bases, the J end by 4 bases, with 9 bases between. Germline CDR1 MNHEY, CDR2 SVGAGI. The DNA of the CDR3 is TGTGCCAGCCATGACAGGGGAAACACCATATATTTT. It translates to CASHDRGNTIYF.

This clone has a single count. This rearrangement joins TRBV9 to TRBJ1-5; maybe TRBD1 (5 bases). CDR1 is SGDLS, CDR2 YYNGEE, per germline. The CDR3 totals 15 residues. V was trimmed by 0 bases and J by 2 bases, leaving 9 bases between them. The CDR3 loop reads CASSVGFRGNQPQHF. As DNA, the CDR3 is TGTGCCAGCAGCGTAGGGTTCAGGGGCAATCAGCCCCAGCATTTT.

This clone was found a few times. This rearrangement joins TRBV30 to TRBJ2-7, with a weak D call TRBD1 (6 bases). V lost 3 bases and J lost 6, with 18 bases in between. This CDR3 comprises 14 residues. Germline V gives CDR1 GTSNPN, CDR2 SVGIG (reference sequence). The CDR3 DNA reads TGTGCCTGGAGCCCCCGAACAGGGCTGGCCGAGCAGTACTTC. Protein sequence: CAWSPRTGLAEQYF.

The genes are TRBV19 and TRBJ2-1, with 8 bases fitting TRBD2. Germline trimming cut 8 bases from V and 0 bases from J; bases unmatched to any gene: 3. CDR1 LNHDA and CDR2 SQIVND come from the germline V gene (reference sequence). This CDR3 comprises 14 residues. CDR3 sequence reads: CASGSGSSYNEQFF. For the CDR3, the DNA is TGTGCCAGTGGGAGCGGGAGCTCCTACAATGAGCAGTTCTTC.

The chain carries TRBV27 and TRBJ1-2, with D tentatively TRBD1 (6 bases). The V end was cut by 2 bases, the J end by 8 bases, with 9 bases between. Germline CDR1 MNHEY, CDR2 SMNVEV (reference sequence). CDR3 length: 12 residues. The CDR3 DNA follows: TGTGCCAGCAGTTTAACAGGGAGAGGCTACACCTTC. Protein: CASSLTGRGYTF.

The chain employs TRBV6-6 and TRBJ1-5; D gene unclear. With 5 bases removed from V and 0 bases from J, the gap between germline ends came to 8 bases. The CDR3 has 14 residues. CDR1 and CDR2 (germline): MNHNY, SVGAGI (reference sequence). CDR3 in amino acids: CASSRTGSNQPQHF. CDR3 coding DNA: TGTGCCAGCAGTCGGACGGGTAGCAATCAGCCCCAGCATTTT.

The chain couples TRBV4-1 to TRBJ2-1, with D possibly being TRBD2 (7 bases). In germline, CDR1 is MGHRA, CDR2 YSYEKL. The CDR3 has 20 amino acids. V was shortened by 3 bases and J by 6 bases, with 30 bases between the two germline ends. CDR3 protein: CASSQKPWGAGEGSGNEQFF. For the CDR3, the DNA is TGCGCCAGCAGCCAGAAGCCGTGGGGGGCGGGAGAGGGGTCCGGCAATGAGCAGTTCTTC.

The chain combines TRBV29-1 with TRBJ2-1; maybe TRBD2 (5 bases). Trimming took 7 bases from V and 0 from J, leaving 7 bases between them. This CDR3 has 12 residues. The germline CDR1 and CDR2 sequences are SQVTM and ANQGSEA. CDR3 in amino acids: CSGRDSYNEQFF. The CDR3, as DNA: TGCAGCGGACGGGACTCCTACAATGAGCAGTTCTTC.

V is TRBV7-3 and J is TRBJ2-7; the match to TRBD1 covers 9 bases. This CDR3 contains 14 residues. Germline trimming cut 5 bases from V and 7 bases from J; bases unmatched to any gene: 9. Germline CDR1 and CDR2: SGHTA and FQGTGA. The chain's CDR3 is CASSATGGVGEQYF. As DNA, the CDR3 is TGTGCCAGCAGCGCGACAGGGGGAGTCGGGGAGCAGTACTTC.

This clone was seen a few times. This chain connects TRBV18 to TRBJ2-1; TRBD2 might be the D (6 bases). The CDR3 extends over 14 amino acids. CDR1 KGHSH and CDR2 LQKENI come from the germline V gene. The ends were cut back, 6 bases at V and 8 bases at J, with 17 bases in the middle. The CDR3: CASSPTSSADEQFF. The CDR3 DNA reads TGTGCCAGCTCGCCCACTTCTAGCGCGGATGAGCAGTTCTTC.

V and J are TRBV4-1 and TRBJ2-7; D perhaps matches TRBD1 (5 bases). The CDR3 totals 12 residues. Trimming removed 2 bases from V and 5 bases from J, with 7 bases in between. Germline CDR1 MGHRA, CDR2 YSYEKL. The CDR3 DNA is TGCGCCAGCAGCCAATTAGGGGACGAGCAGTACTTC. This sequence encodes CASSQLGDEQYF.

The chain has TRBV5-4 and TRBJ1-1, with D unclear. Trimming stripped 1 base from V and 7 bases from J, with 11 bases between. CDR1 and CDR2 from the germline V gene are SGHNT and YYREEE (reference sequence). The CDR3 has 13 amino acids. The CDR3 reads CASSLTVAGEAFF. The CDR3 DNA reads as TGTGCCAGCAGCTTGACTGTGGCAGGTGAAGCTTTCTTT.

This rearrangement joins TRBV11-2 to TRBJ1-1; tentative D call: TRBD1 (6 bases). Germline V CDR1 and CDR2: SGHAT, FQNNGV. Trimming left V 3 bases short and J 11 bases short, with 13 bases between. The CDR3 is made up of 12 amino acids. Written as DNA, the CDR3 is TGTGCCAGCAGCTTTGGGAGGGGGAGGGCTTTCTTT. Encoded protein: CASSFGRGRAFF.

The chain is built from TRBV4-3 and TRBJ2-5; 11 bases are shared with TRBD2. Trimming cost V 2 bases and J 2 bases; bases outside gene matches: 10. Germline V lookup: CDR1 LGHNA, CDR2 YSLEER. This CDR3 is 18 amino acids long. The CDR3 reads CASSQPLASGRFQETQYF. CDR3 nucleotides: TGCGCCAGCAGCCAACCTCTGGCTAGCGGGAGGTTTCAAGAGACCCAGTACTTC.

CDR3 DNA: TGTGCCAGCAGCGGGTCACAGGGGGAAGGGTTCCGCTACGAGCAGTACTTC. Residues: CASSGSQGEGFRYEQYF. The rearrangement joins TRBV5-6 to TRBJ2-7; 8 positions agree with TRBD1. Trimming took 4 bases from V and 3 from J; bases not matched to a gene: 15. This CDR3 is built from 17 residues. Germline lookup yields CDR1 SGHDT and CDR2 YYEEEE. Full variable domain (outside the CDR3, taken from reference TRBV5-6 and TRBJ2-7): DAGVTQSPTHLIKTRGQQVTLRCSPKSGHDTVSWYQQALGQGPQFIFQYYEEEERQRGNFPDRFSGHQFPNYSSELNVNALLLGDSALYLCASSGSQGEGFRYEQYFGPGTRLTVT.

The chain's CDR3 is CASSYMREEGNEQFF. The CDR3, as DNA: TGTGCCAGCAGTTACATGCGGGAGGAGGGCAATGAGCAGTTCTTC. The chain joins TRBV6-5 to TRBJ2-1, with 8 bases fitting TRBD2. Germline lookup yields CDR1 MNHEY and CDR2 SVGAGI. The CDR3 extends over 15 amino acids. Trimming cost V 2 bases and J 6 bases; bases outside gene matches: 6.

The chain links TRBV13 to TRBJ2-7; 9 bases fit TRBD2. The junction had 9 bases not matched to a gene; V was cut back by 5 bases and J by 4 bases. The germline gives CDR1 PRHDT, CDR2 FYEKMQ (reference sequence). The CDR3 runs to 15 residues. The CDR3 DNA is TGTGCCAGCAGCGTCTCAGCTAGCGGGAAATACGAGCAGTACTTC. Its protein is CASSVSASGKYEQYF.

CDR3 sequence (DNA): TGTGCCAGCAGCCTGGGACCCACCTCGGGGATTGCAGATACGCAGTATTTT. Translating gives CASSLGPTSGIADTQYF. This rearrangement joins TRBV7-8 to TRBJ2-3, with D perhaps assigned TRBD1 or TRBD2 (5 bases each). The CDR3 consists of 17 residues. The V gene's germline CDR1 is SGHVS and CDR2 FQNEAQ. Trimming took 5 bases from V and 4 from J, leaving 22 bases between them.

The V call is TRBV30, the J call TRBJ1-4; D not resolved. This CDR3 comprises 14 residues. CDR1 is GTSNPN, CDR2 SVGIG, per germline (reference sequence). Trimming removed 1 base at V and 8 bases at J, with 14 bases between. The CDR3 sequence is CAWSGRGRVEKLFF. The CDR3 nucleotides are TGTGCCTGGAGTGGAAGAGGACGGGTAGAAAAACTGTTTTTT.

The rearrangement links TRBV28 to TRBJ2-1; D gene unclear. Looked up from germline, CDR1 is MDHEN and CDR2 is SYDVKM. The V end was cut by 3 bases, the J end by 1 base, with 7 bases between. The CDR3 loop spans 14 amino acids. CDR3 sequence (DNA): TGTGCCAGCAGTTTGTTGGGTTCCTACAATGAGCAGTTCTTC. This gives the protein CASSLLGSYNEQFF.

The CDR3 DNA reads as TGTGCCAGCAGTTTACAGGGAAACGAGCAGTACTTC. It translates to CASSLQGNEQYF. The J gene is TRBJ2-5, the V gene TRBV6-5; possibly TRBD1 for D (6 bases). The DNA end is a closer match to TRBJ2-7, so the J assignment may be wrong. The germline V gene encodes CDR1 MNHEY and CDR2 SVGAGI. The CDR3 extends over 12 amino acids.

In DNA form, the CDR3 reads TGTGCCAGCAGCTTGGGTGGGGTAGGGGATGGCTACACCTTC. Its protein is CASSLGGVGDGYTF. The genes are TRBV5-6 and TRBJ1-2, with D perhaps TRBD1 (5 bases). V was clipped by 0 bases and J by 6 bases, with 12 bases between them. CDR1 and CDR2 (germline): SGHDT, YYEEEE. The CDR3 consists of 14 residues.

As regards this clone: At one end, the junction sequence differs from germline, possibly due to a read error. The chain links TRBV6-6 to TRBJ2-7, with TRBD2 matching over 7 bases. The CDR3 contains 16 residues. From germline, CDR1 is MNHNY and CDR2 SVGAGI (reference sequence). In DNA, the CDR3 is TGTGCCAGCAGTTACTCTGGCCTAGCGGCCTCCTCCGAGCAGTACTTC. It is translated as CASSYSGLAASSEQYF.

The chain combines TRBV4-1 with TRBJ1-3, with TRBD1 as a possible D gene (6 bases). The CDR3 has 14 amino acids. Trimming took 2 bases from V and 2 from J, leaving 7 bases between them. Germline-derived CDR1 and CDR2 are MGHRA and YSYEKL. The CDR3 sequence: CASSQRTAGNTIYF. The CDR3 DNA is TGCGCCAGCAGCCAAAGGACAGCTGGAAACACCATATATTTT.

The chain couples TRBV30 to TRBJ2-5, with D unclear. This CDR3 region has 13 residues. CDR1 GTSNPN and CDR2 SVGIG come from the germline V gene (reference sequence). Trimming shortened V by 3 bases and J by 0 bases, and 8 bases separated the two germline ends. CDR3 loop: CAWRSTYQETQYF. CDR3 nucleotide sequence: TGTGCCTGGAGGTCGACATACCAAGAGACCCAGTACTTC.